This T cell receptor beta chain stems from a study of cytomegalovirus exposure and HLA in healthy donors. The wider study: Researchers previously reported finding 90 million to 130 million unique TCR beta sequences from about 179 million T cells.

On this clone: Its target is unknown.

Study-level results: Later analysis found that TCR beta chains associated with HLA were more clonally expanded than other, equally common chains. Among the most significant clusters, several appeared linked to common viral pathogens in a later analysis.

With 60 Vbeta and 13 Jbeta primers, the PCR was carried out. Measured with immunoSEQ multiplex PCR; TCRdb has only the in-frame clones, and not every one. The data show over 150,000 clones, over 75% seen once. CDR3 length: 15 amino acids. Germline loops: CDR1 SGHVS, CDR2 FNYEAQ. The V gene lost 0 bases and the J gene lost 3 bases, with 9 bases spanning the gap. The chain is built from TRBV7-6 and TRBJ2-1; possibly TRBD2 for D (6 bases). This sequence originates from a man aged 40-50 years in good health and CMV-seronegative. Sample: PBMCs. Here the CDR3 DNA reads TGTGCCAGCAGCTTAGCGGATAGCGGCTACAATGAGCAGTTCTTC. Its protein product is CASSLADSGYNEQFF.